The sequence of this TCR beta chain was determined in a study of regulatory T cells in long-lasting Graves disease. Study-level points and caveats: Accuracy was perhaps lowered by the small sample size.

The CDR3 sequence is 16 residues long. V was cut by 1 base and J by 2 bases, with 12 bases left in between. Germline-derived CDR1 and CDR2 are SGHRS and YFSETQ. Regarding time point: newly diagnosed GD, antithyroid drugs for less than 3 months. PBMC RNA was the source of the TCR library. HTBI primers from iRepertoire and Arm-PCR of CDR3 regions yielded the TCR beta libraries. TCRdb processed the multiplex PCR reads anew with MiXCR; each CDR3 protein has one entry. Among about 620,000 distinct CDR3 sequences listed, roughly 15% were seen once. This clonotype was found once. What it binds is not known. A further study also used this sample, focusing on T cells in Graves' hyperthyroidism and ophthalmopathy.

The input for sequencing was peripheral blood mononuclear cells (PBMCs), taken at new diagnosis, from a patient treated with antithyroid drugs. The chain carries TRBV5-1 and TRBJ2-2; D uncertain. The sequence came from a woman in her twenties or thirties with Graves disease. This CDR3 is CASSLRVTLNTGELFF. Here the CDR3 DNA reads TGCGCCAGCAGCTTGAGGGTTACGCTTAACACCGGGGAGCTGTTTTTT.